This TCR beta chain emerged from a study of blood T cells in healthy people across ages. Overall study results and limits: A roughly linear fall in TCR beta diversity per million T cells was seen with increasing age.

There are a few counts of this clonotype. Its antigen remains unidentified. The CDR3 consists of 17 residues. In germline, CDR1 is DFQATT, CDR2 SNEGSKA (reference sequence). V dropped 6 bases and J dropped 3 bases, with 25 bases sitting between them. Alongside a J-beta primer mix, a sample-barcoded 5' primer served in a second PCR lasting about 6 to 11 cycles. A template-switch adaptor with 12 random nucleotides tagged each cDNA molecule. Sequencing of every sample gave 2.5 million or more CDR3-containing paired-end reads. From the 5' RACE reads, TCRdb called clonotypes with MiXCR, one entry per CDR3 protein. This sample carries 1,500,000 or so distinct CDR3 sequences, roughly two fifths of them seen once, and the ten largest clones take around 4%.

Sample: blood. This receptor was taken from a woman younger than 35 in good health. The rearrangement links TRBV20-1 to TRBJ2-3; TRBD1 is a possible D gene (5 bases). CDR3 amino acids: CSAVKSFRAPITDTQYF. In nucleotides, the CDR3 is TGCAGTGCCGTTAAAAGCTTCAGGGCACCAATAACAGATACGCAGTATTTT.